Listed below are T cell receptor beta chains from one sample, sequenced in a study of CD8+ T cells in alopecia areata. Clones were read by immunoSEQ multiplex PCR, and TCRdb kept only the in-frame ones, dropping some. The sample contains more than 85,000 clones, 60% to 65% of which appear only once. The source was CD8+ T cells sorted from blood, collected at week 4, from a patient treated with tofacitinib. Receptors originate from a human donor with alopecia areata. Both conserved end residues are part of each CDR3. D genes are given only for firm matches. Not every row has a clone size; where given, it reads once, few, many or a size class.

D	V	J	size	CDR3	DNA
TRBD1	TRBV4-1	TRBJ1-1	few	CASSRDGQGTTEAFF	TGCGCCAGCAGCCGGGACGGACAGGGTACGACTGAAGCTTTCTTT
-	TRBV7-9	TRBJ1-1	-	CASSLLAGENTEAFF	TGTGCCAGCAGCTTATTGGCAGGGGAGAACACTGAAGCTTTCTTT
TRBD1	TRBV19	TRBJ2-7	-	CASSINGQEFSYEQYF	TGTGCCAGTAGTATAAATGGACAGGAATTTTCCTACGAGCAGTACTTC
-	TRBV9	TRBJ2-3	-	CASSVRARDTQYF	TGTGCCAGCAGCGTTCGAGCTCGGGATACGCAGTATTTT
TRBD1	TRBV27	TRBJ2-1	-	CASSKGQDYNEQFF	TGTGCCAGCAGTAAAGGACAGGACTACAATGAGCAGTTCTTC
-	TRBV23-1	TRBJ1-5	-	CASSLARRFSNQPQHF	TGCGCCAGCAGTCTTGCCAGGCGGTTTAGCAATCAGCCCCAGCATTTT
-	TRBV28	TRBJ2-5	few	CASSPGAILQETQYF	TGTGCCAGCAGCCCTGGTGCAATTCTCCAAGAGACCCAGTACTTC
-	TRBV27	TRBJ2-3	-	CASSLLSLGADTQYF	TGTGCCAGCAGTTTATTAAGTTTGGGGGCAGATACGCAGTATTTT
-	TRBV28	TRBJ1-5	-	CASSLGSLEPQHF	TGTGCCAGCAGTTTAGGTTCCCTGGAGCCCCAGCATTTT
-	TRBV7-8	TRBJ2-1	few	CASKTDLSSYNEQFF	TGTGCCAGTAAGACCGATCTGAGCTCCTACAATGAGCAGTTCTTC
-	TRBV9	TRBJ1-1	-	CASGKDYLANTEAFF	TGTGCCAGCGGAAAAGACTACCTGGCGAACACTGAAGCTTTCTTT
-	TRBV5-1	TRBJ1-4	few	CASSSAGEQDPNEKLFF	TGCGCCAGCAGCTCTGCGGGGGAACAAGACCCAAATGAAAAACTGTTTTTT
TRBD1	TRBV4-1	TRBJ2-3	-	CASSLPNGRDSRTDTQYF	TGCGCCAGCAGCCTCCCCAATGGTAGGGACAGCCGCACAGATACGCAGTATTTT
TRBD1	TRBV4-1	TRBJ2-3	few	CASSQDYRMRGPNTQYF	TGCGCCAGCAGCCAAGACTACAGAATGAGGGGGCCGAATACGCAGTATTTT
TRBD2	TRBV6-6	TRBJ2-1	-	CASSHVLAGPYNEQFF	TGTGCCAGCAGCCACGTACTAGCGGGGCCATACAATGAGCAGTTCTTC